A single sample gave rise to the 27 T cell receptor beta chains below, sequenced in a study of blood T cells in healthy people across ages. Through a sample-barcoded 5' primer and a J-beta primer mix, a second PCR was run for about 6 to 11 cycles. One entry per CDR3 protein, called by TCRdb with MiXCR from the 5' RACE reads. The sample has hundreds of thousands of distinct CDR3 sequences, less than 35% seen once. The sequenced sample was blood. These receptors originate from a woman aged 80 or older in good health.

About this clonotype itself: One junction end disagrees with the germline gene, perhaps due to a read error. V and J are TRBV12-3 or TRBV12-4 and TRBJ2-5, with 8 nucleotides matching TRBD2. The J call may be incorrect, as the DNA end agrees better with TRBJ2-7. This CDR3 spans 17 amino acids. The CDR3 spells CVSSLSSLAGSRGEQYF. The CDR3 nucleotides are TGTGTCAGCAGTTTAAGTTCTCTAGCGGGCTCTAGAGGCGAGCAGTACTTC.

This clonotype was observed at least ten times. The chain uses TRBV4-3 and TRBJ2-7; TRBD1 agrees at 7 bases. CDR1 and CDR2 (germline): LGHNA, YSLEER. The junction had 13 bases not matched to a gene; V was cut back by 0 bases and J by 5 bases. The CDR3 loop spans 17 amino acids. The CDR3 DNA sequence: TGCGCCAGCAGCCAAGACCAACAGGGACAGTCGGCCCACGAGCAGTACTTC. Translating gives CASSQDQQGQSAHEQYF.

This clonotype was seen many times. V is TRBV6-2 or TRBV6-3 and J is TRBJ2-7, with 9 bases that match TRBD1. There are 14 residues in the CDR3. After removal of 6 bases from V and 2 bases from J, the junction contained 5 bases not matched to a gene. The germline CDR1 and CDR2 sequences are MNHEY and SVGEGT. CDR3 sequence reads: CASRGQGPPYEQYF. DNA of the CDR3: TGTGCCAGCAGGGGACAGGGCCCGCCCTACGAGCAGTACTTC.

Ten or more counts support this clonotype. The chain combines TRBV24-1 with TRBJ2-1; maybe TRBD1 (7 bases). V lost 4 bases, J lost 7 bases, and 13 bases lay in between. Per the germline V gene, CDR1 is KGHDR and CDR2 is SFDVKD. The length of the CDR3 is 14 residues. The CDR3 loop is CATSEQGGGNEQFF. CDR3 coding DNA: TGTGCCACCAGTGAGCAGGGGGGTGGGAATGAGCAGTTCTTC.

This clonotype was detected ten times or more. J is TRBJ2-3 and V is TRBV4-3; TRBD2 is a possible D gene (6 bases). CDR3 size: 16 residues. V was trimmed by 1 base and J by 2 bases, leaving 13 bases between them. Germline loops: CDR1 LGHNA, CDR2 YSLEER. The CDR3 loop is CASSQVGDSPTDTQYF. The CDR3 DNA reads TGCGCCAGCAGCCAAGTGGGGGACTCCCCCACAGATACGCAGTATTTT.

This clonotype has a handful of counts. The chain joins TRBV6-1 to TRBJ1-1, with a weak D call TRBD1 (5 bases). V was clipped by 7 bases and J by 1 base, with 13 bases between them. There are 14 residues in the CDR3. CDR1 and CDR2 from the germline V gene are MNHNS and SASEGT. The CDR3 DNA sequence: TGTGCCAGCAACCTTCTTACAGGGAACACTGAAGCTTTCTTT. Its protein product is CASNLLTGNTEAFF.

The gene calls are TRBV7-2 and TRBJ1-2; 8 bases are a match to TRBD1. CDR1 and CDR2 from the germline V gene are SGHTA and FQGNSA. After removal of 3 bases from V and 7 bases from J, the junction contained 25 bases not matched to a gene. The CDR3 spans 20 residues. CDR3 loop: CASSFQSLGRDRRLVCGYTF. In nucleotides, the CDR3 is TGTGCCAGCAGCTTCCAATCCTTAGGGAGGGACAGGCGGCTAGTATGTGGCTACACCTTC.

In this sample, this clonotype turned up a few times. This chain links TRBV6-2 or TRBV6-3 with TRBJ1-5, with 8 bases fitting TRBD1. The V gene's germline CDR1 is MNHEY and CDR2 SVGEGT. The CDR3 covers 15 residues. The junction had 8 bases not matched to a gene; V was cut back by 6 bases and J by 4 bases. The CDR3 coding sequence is TGTGCCAGCAGGCCCACTGGACAGGGTAATCAGCCCCAGCATTTT. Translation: CASRPTGQGNQPQHF.

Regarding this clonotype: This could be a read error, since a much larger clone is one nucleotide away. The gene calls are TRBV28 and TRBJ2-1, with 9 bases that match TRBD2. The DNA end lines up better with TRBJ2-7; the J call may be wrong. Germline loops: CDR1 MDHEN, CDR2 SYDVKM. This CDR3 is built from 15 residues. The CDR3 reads CASSLWRGGYNEQYF. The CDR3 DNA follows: TGTGCCAGCAGTTTATGGCGGGGGGGATACAATGAGCAGTACTTC.

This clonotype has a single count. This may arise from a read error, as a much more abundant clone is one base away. CDR3 amino acids: CATGDSLRGIRYF. The CDR3 bases are TGTGCCACCGGGGACTCACTCCGTGGCATTCGGTACTTC. The genes are TRBV7-2 and TRBJ2-4; D possibly corresponds to TRBD2 (6 bases). The germline V gene has CDR1 SGHTA and CDR2 FQGNSA. The CDR3 runs to 13 residues.

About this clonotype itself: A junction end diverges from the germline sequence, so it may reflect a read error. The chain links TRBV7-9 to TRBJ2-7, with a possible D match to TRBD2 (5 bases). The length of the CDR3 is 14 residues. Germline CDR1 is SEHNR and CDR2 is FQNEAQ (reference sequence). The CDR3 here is CATSQAALQETQYF. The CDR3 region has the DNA TGTGCCACCAGCCAAGCGGCTTTGCAAGAGACCCAGTATTTC.

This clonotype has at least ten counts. Here the CDR3 reads CSAQQYSPLTDTQYF. Written as DNA, the CDR3 is TGCAGTGCTCAACAATATAGCCCCCTGACAGATACGCAGTATTTT. The gene calls are TRBV20-1 and TRBJ2-3; D is unclear. CDR1 is DFQATT, CDR2 SNEGSKA, per germline (reference sequence). This CDR3 is built from 15 residues. Trimming removed 5 bases at V and 3 bases at J, with 18 bases between.

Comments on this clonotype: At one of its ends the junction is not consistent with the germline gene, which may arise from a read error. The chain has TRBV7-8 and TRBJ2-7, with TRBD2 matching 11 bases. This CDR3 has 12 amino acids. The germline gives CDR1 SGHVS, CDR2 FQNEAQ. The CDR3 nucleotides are TGTGTCAGCAGCTTAGCGGGGGGGGAGCAGTACTTC. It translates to CVSSLAGGEQYF.

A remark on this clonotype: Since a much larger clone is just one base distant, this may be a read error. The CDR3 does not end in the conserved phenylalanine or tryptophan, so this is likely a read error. CDR3 in DNA: TGCAGTGCTAGACTTAGCGGGGGCTACAATGAGCAGTTCGTC. It codes for CSARLSGGYNEQFV. V and J are TRBV20-1 and TRBJ2-1; 9 bases align to TRBD2. Trimming removed 2 bases from V and 3 bases from J; junction bases left unmatched: 2. The CDR3 has 14 amino acids. CDR1 DFQATT and CDR2 SNEGSKA come from the germline V gene (reference sequence).

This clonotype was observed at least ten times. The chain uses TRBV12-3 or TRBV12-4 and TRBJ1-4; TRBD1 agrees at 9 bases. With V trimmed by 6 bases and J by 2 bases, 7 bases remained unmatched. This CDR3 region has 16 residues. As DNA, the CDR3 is TGTGCCAGCAGCCCGACAGGGGGATTGACTAATGAAAAACTGTTTTTT. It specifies CASSPTGGLTNEKLFF.

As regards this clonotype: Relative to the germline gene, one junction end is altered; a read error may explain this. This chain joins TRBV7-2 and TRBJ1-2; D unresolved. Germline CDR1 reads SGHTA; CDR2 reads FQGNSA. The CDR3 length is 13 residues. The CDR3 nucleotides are TGTGCCAGCAGCTTAGAACAGAGCTATGGCGACACCTTC. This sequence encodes CASSLEQSYGDTF.

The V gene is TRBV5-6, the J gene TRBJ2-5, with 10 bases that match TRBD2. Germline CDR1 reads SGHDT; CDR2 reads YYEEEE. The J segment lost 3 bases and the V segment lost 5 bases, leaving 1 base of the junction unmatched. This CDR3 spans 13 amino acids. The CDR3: CASRGLAEETQYF. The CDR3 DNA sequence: TGTGCCAGCAGAGGACTAGCGGAAGAGACCCAGTACTTC. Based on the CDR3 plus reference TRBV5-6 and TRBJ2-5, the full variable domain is DAGVTQSPTHLIKTRGQQVTLRCSPKSGHDTVSWYQQALGQGPQFIFQYYEEEERQRGNFPDRFSGHQFPNYSSELNVNALLLGDSALYLCASRGLAEETQYFGPGTRLLVL.

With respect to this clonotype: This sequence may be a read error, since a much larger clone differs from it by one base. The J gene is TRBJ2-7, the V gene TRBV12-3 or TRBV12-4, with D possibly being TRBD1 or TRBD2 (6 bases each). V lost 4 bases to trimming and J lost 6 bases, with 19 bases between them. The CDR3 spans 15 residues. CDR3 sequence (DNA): TGTGCCAGCAGTTCCCCGGGGGCCAGAGAAACCGAGCAGTACTTC. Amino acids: CASSSPGARETEQYF.

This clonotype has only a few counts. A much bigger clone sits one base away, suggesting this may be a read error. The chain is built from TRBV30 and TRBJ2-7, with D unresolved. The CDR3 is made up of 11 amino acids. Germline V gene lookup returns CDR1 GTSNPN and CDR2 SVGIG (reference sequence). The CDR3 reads CARSVSHEQYF. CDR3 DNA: TGTGCCAGGAGTGTGTCCCACGAGCAGTACTTC.

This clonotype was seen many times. CDR3 sequence: CASSEGPGANVLTF. For the CDR3, the DNA is TGTGCCAGCAGTGAGGGGCCCGGGGCCAACGTCCTGACTTTC. The V gene is TRBV2, the J gene TRBJ2-6; TRBD1 might be the D (5 bases). This CDR3 is built from 14 residues. CDR1 SNHLY and CDR2 FYNNEI come from the germline V gene. The V gene lost 3 bases and the J gene lost 4 bases, with 7 bases spanning the gap. The full variable domain, rest sourced from reference TRBV2 and TRBJ2-6, is EPEVTQTPSHQVTQMGQEVILRCVPISNHLYFYWYRQILGQKVEFLVSFYNNEISEKSEIFDDQFSVERPDGSNFTLKIRSTKLEDSAMYFCASSEGPGANVLTFGAGSRLTVL.

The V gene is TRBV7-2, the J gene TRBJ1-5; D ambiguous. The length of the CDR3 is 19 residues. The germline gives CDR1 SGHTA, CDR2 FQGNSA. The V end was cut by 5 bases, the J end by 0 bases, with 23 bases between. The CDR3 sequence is CASSHVPIHGLYSNQPQHF. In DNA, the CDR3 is TGTGCCAGCAGCCACGTGCCAATTCACGGCCTTTATAGCAATCAGCCCCAGCATTTT.

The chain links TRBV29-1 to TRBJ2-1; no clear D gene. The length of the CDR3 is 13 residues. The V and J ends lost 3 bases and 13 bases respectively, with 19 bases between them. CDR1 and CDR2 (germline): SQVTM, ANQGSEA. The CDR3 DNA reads TGCAGCGTTGAGGATTGGTGGAAAGAGACCCAGTTCTTC. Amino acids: CSVEDWWKETQFF.

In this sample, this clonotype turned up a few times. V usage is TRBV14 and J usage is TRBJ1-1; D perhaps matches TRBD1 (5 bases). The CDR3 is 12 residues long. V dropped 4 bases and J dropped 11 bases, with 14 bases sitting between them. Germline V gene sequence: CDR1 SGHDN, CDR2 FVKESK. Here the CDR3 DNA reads TGTGCCAGCAGCCCCAGGGTCCCGGGGGCTTTCTTT. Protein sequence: CASSPRVPGAFF.

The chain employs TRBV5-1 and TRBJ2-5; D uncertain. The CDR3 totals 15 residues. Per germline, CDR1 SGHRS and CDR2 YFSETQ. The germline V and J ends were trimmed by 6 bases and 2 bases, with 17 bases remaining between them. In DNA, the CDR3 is TGCGCCAGCACCATTCAATGGGCAAAACAAGAGACCCAGTACTTC. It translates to CASTIQWAKQETQYF.

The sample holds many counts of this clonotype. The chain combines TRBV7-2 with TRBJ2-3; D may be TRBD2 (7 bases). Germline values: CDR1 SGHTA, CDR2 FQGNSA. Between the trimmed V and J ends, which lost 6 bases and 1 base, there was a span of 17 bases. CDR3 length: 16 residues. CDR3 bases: TGTGCCAGCAGTCTTGCTGGAGGGGGGGGCACAGATACGCAGTATTTT. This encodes CASSLAGGGGTDTQYF.

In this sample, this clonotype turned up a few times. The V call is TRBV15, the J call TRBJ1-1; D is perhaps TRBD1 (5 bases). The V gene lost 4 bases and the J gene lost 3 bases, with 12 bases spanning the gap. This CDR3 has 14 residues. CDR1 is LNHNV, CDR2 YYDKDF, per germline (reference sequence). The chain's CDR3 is CATSTWDGHTEAFF. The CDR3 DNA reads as TGTGCCACCAGCACCTGGGACGGCCACACTGAAGCTTTCTTT.

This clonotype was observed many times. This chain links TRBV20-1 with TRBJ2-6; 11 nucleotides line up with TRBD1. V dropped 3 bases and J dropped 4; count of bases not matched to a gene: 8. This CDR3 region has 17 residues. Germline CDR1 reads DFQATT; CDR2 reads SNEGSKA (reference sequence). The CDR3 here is CSARGGQGAFGANVLTF. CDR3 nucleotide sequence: TGCAGTGCTAGGGGAGGACAGGGGGCTTTCGGGGCCAACGTCCTGACTTTC.